These 29 T cell receptor beta chains were sequenced from one sample in a study of cytomegalovirus exposure and HLA in healthy donors. The PCR ran on 60 Vbeta and 13 Jbeta primers. This table comes from immunoSEQ multiplex PCR, and its TCRdb copy is limited to in-frame clones, with some not included. Altogether 70,000 or so clones are present, roughly 78% being singletons, with the ten largest covering 1.5% to 2%. Sequencing input: PBMCs. These receptors were obtained from a man aged 18 to 30 in good health and CMV-seronegative.

V is TRBV11-2 and J is TRBJ1-1; the match to TRBD1 covers 8 bases. The V segment lost 7 bases and the J segment 11 bases; nucleotides outside the gene matches: 15. The germline V gene encodes CDR1 SGHAT and CDR2 FQNNGV. This CDR3 contains 14 residues. CDR3 DNA sequence: TGTGCCAGCAACGCTCAGGGGGCGGAGAATGAGGCTTTCTTT. This gives the protein CASNAQGAENEAFF. The variable domain in full, with the rest retrieved from reference TRBV11-2 and TRBJ1-1, is EAGVAQSPRYKIIEKRQSVAFWCNPISGHATLYWYQQILGQGPKLLIQFQNNGVVDDSQLPKDRFSAERLKGVDSTLKIQPAKLEDSAVYLCASNAQGAENEAFFGQGTRLTVV.

The table lists this clone with a count of one. V is TRBV2 and J is TRBJ2-1, with 9 bases matching TRBD2. Germline trimming cut 5 bases from V and 1 base from J; bases unmatched to any gene: 9. The germline CDR1 and CDR2 sequences are SNHLY and FYNNEI. This CDR3 contains 17 residues. The CDR3 loop is CASSKRGLAFSYNEQFF. CDR3 bases: TGTGCCAGCAGTAAACGAGGACTAGCGTTTTCCTACAATGAGCAGTTCTTC.

This clone was seen a single time. The chain uses TRBV25-1 and TRBJ1-4; no clear D gene. From germline, CDR1 is MGHDK and CDR2 SYGVNS. The CDR3 sequence is 13 residues long. Trimming pared 6 bases from V and 8 bases from J, leaving 13 bases between. CDR3: CASSEGGFEKLFF. The CDR3 DNA follows: TGTGCCAGCAGCGAGGGCGGTTTCGAAAAACTGTTTTTT.

In regard to this clone: The junction departs from germline at one end; a sequencing error may be responsible. The chain's CDR3 is CDSSTKNQKISGNTIYF. CDR3 in DNA: TGTGACAGCAGCACTAAAAACCAGAAGATCTCTGGAAACACCATATATTTT. This chain joins TRBV7-6 and TRBJ1-3; D is undetermined. Germline CDR1 reads SGHVS; CDR2 reads FNYEAQ. CDR3 length: 17 residues.

Written as DNA, the CDR3 is TGTGCCAGCAGCCTTCGAGTCTCTGGGGCCAACGTCCTGACTTTC. Protein: CASSLRVSGANVLTF. This chain links TRBV6-5 with TRBJ2-6; no firm D call. The V end lost 6 bases, the J end lost 0 bases, and 9 bases lay between the germline ends. Germline V gene lookup returns CDR1 MNHEY and CDR2 SVGAGI. CDR3 size: 15 residues.

This chain uses TRBV28 with TRBJ1-2; D not resolved. This CDR3 has 15 amino acids. V shed 2 bases and J shed 4 bases, with 14 bases lying between them. Germline V CDR1 and CDR2: MDHEN, SYDVKM. The CDR3 sequence is CASSLPLGSFYGYTF. As DNA, the CDR3 is TGTGCCAGCAGTTTACCTTTGGGCAGCTTCTATGGCTACACCTTC.

V is TRBV9 and J is TRBJ2-1; 9 bases match TRBD1. Germline CDR1 and CDR2: SGDLS and YYNGEE. This CDR3 has 16 residues. V shed 0 bases and J 4 bases; nucleotides not matched to a gene: 5. The CDR3 nucleotides are TGTGCCAGCAGCGTAGAGGGACAGGGCTCGTACAATGAGCAGTTCTTC. Protein: CASSVEGQGSYNEQFF.

The V gene is TRBV7-9, the J gene TRBJ2-7; 8 bases agree with TRBD2. This CDR3 comprises 15 residues. Per germline, CDR1 SEHNR and CDR2 FQNEAQ (reference sequence). J gave up 3 bases and V 5 bases, and 9 bases lay outside the gene matches. CDR3 sequence reads: CASSPISGESYEQYF. The CDR3 DNA sequence: TGTGCCAGCAGCCCAATTAGCGGGGAAAGCTACGAGCAGTACTTC.

This clone was picked up one time. V usage is TRBV4-3 and J usage is TRBJ1-2; D not resolved. V was clipped by 1 base and J by 4 bases, with 13 bases between them. Germline loops: CDR1 LGHNA, CDR2 YSLEER. The CDR3 extends over 15 amino acids. The CDR3 DNA follows: TGCGCCAGCAGCCAAGTGGCAGCCGCGGGCTATGGCTACACCTTC. Amino acid sequence: CASSQVAAAGYGYTF.

The CDR3 spells CASSQGEQGLSYEQYF. The CDR3 nucleotides are TGTGCCAGCAGCCAGGGTGAACAGGGTCTCTCCTACGAGCAGTACTTC. The V gene is TRBV4-2, the J gene TRBJ2-7, with TRBD1 as a possible D gene (6 bases). The CDR3 consists of 16 residues. V was pared by 3 bases and J by 0 bases, with 15 bases between. Germline CDR1 LGHNA, CDR2 YNFKEQ.

This chain uses TRBV6-1 with TRBJ2-7; D possibly corresponds to TRBD2 (5 bases). The CDR3 loop spans 13 amino acids. Trimming removed 7 bases at V and 5 bases at J, with 15 bases between. Germline V CDR1 and CDR2: MNHNS, SASEGT. The CDR3 region is CASTFGLGNEQYF. As DNA, the CDR3 is TGTGCCAGCACGTTCGGACTGGGTAACGAGCAGTACTTC.

This chain connects TRBV6-5 to TRBJ1-5; TRBD1 agrees at 8 bases. The CDR3 loop spans 14 amino acids. After removal of 6 bases from V and 4 bases from J, the junction contained 5 bases not matched to a gene. CDR1 is MNHEY, CDR2 SVGAGI, per germline. As DNA, the CDR3 is TGTGCCAGCAGAACAGGGGGACCAAATCAGCCCCAGCATTTT. Translated, it gives CASRTGGPNQPQHF.

The chain recombines TRBV5-1 with TRBJ2-3; tentative D call: TRBD1 (6 bases). This CDR3 is 18 amino acids long. Germline-derived CDR1 and CDR2 are SGHRS and YFSETQ. Between the trimmed V and J ends, which lost 3 bases and 4 bases, there was a span of 24 bases. For the CDR3, the DNA is TGCGCCAGCAGCTCGCAACTTACGACAGGACGGCTTGCAGATACGCAGTATTTT. Amino acid sequence: CASSSQLTTGRLADTQYF.

The V and J genes are TRBV5-1 and TRBJ1-5; D ambiguous. The V end was cut by 9 bases, the J end by 4 bases, with 14 bases between. The CDR3 has 13 amino acids. Germline loops: CDR1 SGHRS, CDR2 YFSETQ. CDR3 coding DNA: TGCGCCAACCCAATGTGCGGGAATCAGCCCCAGCATTTT. This gives the protein CANPMCGNQPQHF.

This clone was detected once. V is TRBV5-1 and J is TRBJ1-5, with TRBD1 identical over 7 bases. J was trimmed by 3 bases and V by 4 bases; bases with no gene match: 4. Germline V gene sequence: CDR1 SGHRS, CDR2 YFSETQ. CDR3 size: 14 residues. The CDR3: CASSEGQYNQPQHF. The CDR3 nucleotides are TGCGCCAGCAGCGAGGGACAGTACAATCAGCCCCAGCATTTT.

The table lists this clone with a few counts. This chain uses TRBV19 with TRBJ2-5; the D gene is possibly TRBD1 (6 bases). The length of the CDR3 is 13 residues. Per the germline V gene, CDR1 is LNHDA and CDR2 is SQIVND (reference sequence). Trimming removed 6 bases at V and 3 bases at J, with 11 bases between. CDR3 sequence: CASRGASEETQYF. The CDR3 coding sequence is TGTGCCAGTAGGGGGGCATCTGAAGAGACCCAGTACTTC.

The chain is built from TRBV6-5 and TRBJ2-6; perhaps TRBD2 as D (5 bases). V was cut by 10 bases and J by 0 bases, with 13 bases left in between. CDR1 and CDR2 (germline): MNHEY, SVGAGI. The CDR3 covers 15 residues. CDR3 amino acids: CATRAGLSGANVLTF. DNA for the CDR3: TGTGCCACTCGAGCCGGACTCTCTGGGGCCAACGTCCTGACTTTC.

The V call is TRBV30, the J call TRBJ2-1; no clear D. V was shortened by 4 bases and J by 3 bases, with 10 bases between the two germline ends. The germline CDR1 and CDR2 sequences are GTSNPN and SVGIG (reference sequence). The CDR3 loop spans 13 amino acids. The CDR3 DNA reads TGTGCCTGGAATGAGCACCGCTACAATGAGCAGTTCTTC. It encodes CAWNEHRYNEQFF.

This clone came up a few times. The chain recombines TRBV4-1 with TRBJ1-2; D remains ambiguous. CDR1 and CDR2 (germline): MGHRA, YSYEKL. V dropped 3 bases and J dropped 4 bases, with 9 bases sitting between them. The CDR3 totals 13 residues. The CDR3 reads CASSHPSGYGYTF. The CDR3 DNA reads TGCGCCAGCAGCCACCCTAGCGGCTATGGCTACACCTTC.

This clone showed up just a few times. CDR3 DNA sequence: TGTGCCAGCAGCTTGCAAGCTCCGCGCCCCTACAATGAGCAGTTCTTC. Its protein product is CASSLQAPRPYNEQFF. The chain employs TRBV7-8 and TRBJ2-1; no definite D call. The V gene's germline CDR1 is SGHVS and CDR2 FQNEAQ. Trimming shortened V by 3 bases and J by 2 bases, and 14 bases separated the two germline ends. The CDR3 loop spans 16 amino acids. Full variable domain (missing parts from reference TRBV7-8 and TRBJ2-1): GAGVSQSPRYKVAKRGQDVALRCDPISGHVSLFWYQQALGQGPEFLTYFQNEAQLDKSGLPSDRFFAERPEGSVSTLKIQRTQQEDSAVYLCASSLQAPRPYNEQFFGPGTRLTVL.

The rearrangement uses TRBV7-2 and TRBJ2-5; 8 nucleotides align to TRBD1. CDR3 length: 16 residues. J was trimmed by 4 bases and V by 5 bases; bases with no gene match: 12. Germline V lookup: CDR1 SGHTA, CDR2 FQGNSA. CDR3 sequence: CASSQATRGLGETQYF. The DNA for the CDR3 is TGTGCCAGCAGCCAAGCAACCAGGGGGCTAGGAGAGACCCAGTACTTC.

The chain joins TRBV4-1 to TRBJ1-1; unclear D gene. Germline CDR1 MGHRA, CDR2 YSYEKL. With 1 base removed from V and 4 bases from J, the gap between germline ends came to 4 bases. CDR3 size: 12 residues. This CDR3 is CASSQGSTEAFF. The CDR3 DNA is TGCGCCAGCAGCCAAGGGAGCACTGAAGCTTTCTTT.

The V call is TRBV27, the J call TRBJ2-2, with D unclear. Germline V gives CDR1 MNHEY, CDR2 SMNVEV (reference sequence). Trimming cost V 3 bases and J 6 bases, with 8 bases left between them. The CDR3 loop spans 13 amino acids. As DNA, the CDR3 is TGTGCCAGCAGTTTGTGGCATTCCGGGGAGCTGTTTTTT. This encodes CASSLWHSGELFF.

The V call is TRBV9, the J call TRBJ1-5, with no clear D. From germline, CDR1 is SGDLS and CDR2 YYNGEE. The CDR3 loop spans 15 amino acids. Between the trimmed V and J ends, which lost 3 bases and 2 bases, there was a span of 12 bases. As DNA, the CDR3 is TGTGCCAGCAGCGAAACAGCGAGGGGCAATCAGCCCCAGCATTTT. This codes for CASSETARGNQPQHF.

This clone was seen only once. The CDR3 here is CASSQLRGYEQYF. The CDR3 coding sequence is TGTGCCAGCAGCCAACTCCGGGGCTACGAGCAGTACTTC. This chain links TRBV14 with TRBJ2-7; D may be TRBD2 (5 bases). The CDR3 is 13 amino acids. CDR1 and CDR2 (germline): SGHDN, FVKESK. V was clipped by 2 bases and J by 3 bases, with 8 bases between them.

The chain employs TRBV2 and TRBJ1-1; TRBD1 matches 10 bases. V shed 2 bases, J shed 4 bases, and the junction held 4 bases outside the gene matches. The CDR3 covers 15 residues. Germline-derived CDR1 and CDR2 are SNHLY and FYNNEI. This CDR3 is CASSEMDRGATEAFF. The CDR3 bases are TGTGCCAGCAGTGAAATGGACAGGGGGGCCACTGAAGCTTTCTTT.

CDR3 residues: CASSQGLAGTGELFF. CDR3 in DNA: TGTGCCAGCAGCCAGGGACTAGCGGGCACCGGGGAGCTGTTTTTT. The V gene is TRBV7-3, the J gene TRBJ2-2, with TRBD2 matching 12 bases. The CDR3 is 15 amino acids. Germline V gene lookup returns CDR1 SGHTA and CDR2 FQGTGA. The ends lost 5 bases at V and 4 bases at J; junction bases unmatched: 2.

The chain couples TRBV5-1 to TRBJ1-1; D remains unclear. This CDR3 has 12 amino acids. Trimming stripped 4 bases from V and 11 bases from J, with 15 bases between. Germline lookup yields CDR1 SGHRS and CDR2 YFSETQ. CDR3 DNA: TGCGCCAGCAGCGTCCGCAGGTCAGAGGCTTTCTTT. It translates to CASSVRRSEAFF.

The chain employs TRBV28 and TRBJ2-5, with 12 bases aligning to TRBD2. V dropped 1 base and J dropped 2; count of bases not matched to a gene: 2. This CDR3 is 16 amino acids long. Germline assignment: CDR1 MDHEN and CDR2 SYDVKM. The CDR3 here is CASSLSLAGGQETQYF. CDR3 sequence (DNA): TGTGCCAGCAGTTTATCCCTAGCGGGAGGGCAAGAGACCCAGTACTTC.